The clone carrying this T cell receptor beta chain was seen only a few times. Its antigen is currently unknown. As to treatment: roughly 10-day PBMC culture with coronavirus spike peptide pools or control peptides (ViraFEST assay). Gathering of the CD4+ T cells, from the unexposed donor, took place before the COVID-19 pandemic (2011-2018). The entry originates in a study of vaccination and CD4 T cells after COVID-19. For the study at large: Sampling post-COVID took place a median roughly 92 days after diagnosis (range 35 to 161).

Cultured CD4+ T cells had their DNA profiled by the Oncomine TCR Beta short-read assay. TCRdb independently ran MiXCR on the PCR reads; one entry per CDR3 protein. The table shows thousands of distinct CDR3 sequences, with over 40% occurring only once. Trimming took 5 bases from V and 2 from J, leaving 14 bases between them. CDR3 size: 15 residues. Germline V lookup: CDR1 SEHNR, CDR2 FQNEAQ (reference sequence). This clonotype was obtained from a human donor in good health. This chain joins TRBV7-9 and TRBJ2-3, with D tentatively TRBD2 (5 bases). Sequenced: CD4+ T cells from blood, cultured in vitro. The CDR3 reads CASSVTSRPTDTQYF. The CDR3 nucleotides are TGTGCCAGCAGCGTCACTAGTCGGCCCACAGATACGCAGTATTTT. Complete variable domain (other parts from reference TRBV7-9 and TRBJ2-3): DTGVSQNPRHKITKRGQNVTFRCDPISEHNRLYWYRQTLGQGPEFLTYFQNEAQLEKSRLLSDRFSAERPKGSFSTLEIQRTEQGDSAMYLCASSVTSRPTDTQYFGPGTRLTVL.